The present T cell receptor (beta chain) was sequenced within a study of control samples from healthy donors and cancer patients. The CDR3 length is 17 residues. Trimming cost V 3 bases and J 4 bases; bases outside gene matches: 7. The germline CDR1 and CDR2 sequences are SGHAT and FQNNGV. Sequencing was performed with immunoSEQ multiplex PCR; in TCRdb, only in-frame clones are kept and a portion is missing. The sample consists of some 120,000 clones, over 90% of them appearing once. This chain connects TRBV11-2 to TRBJ2-6; 9 positions match TRBD1. Sequences were obtained from blood. The sequence derives from a man aged 30 to 45 in good health. CDR3 sequence: CASSLGGTGTGANVLTF. The CDR3 DNA is TGTGCCAGCAGCTTGGGGGGGACAGGGACCGGGGCCAACGTCCTGACTTTC.